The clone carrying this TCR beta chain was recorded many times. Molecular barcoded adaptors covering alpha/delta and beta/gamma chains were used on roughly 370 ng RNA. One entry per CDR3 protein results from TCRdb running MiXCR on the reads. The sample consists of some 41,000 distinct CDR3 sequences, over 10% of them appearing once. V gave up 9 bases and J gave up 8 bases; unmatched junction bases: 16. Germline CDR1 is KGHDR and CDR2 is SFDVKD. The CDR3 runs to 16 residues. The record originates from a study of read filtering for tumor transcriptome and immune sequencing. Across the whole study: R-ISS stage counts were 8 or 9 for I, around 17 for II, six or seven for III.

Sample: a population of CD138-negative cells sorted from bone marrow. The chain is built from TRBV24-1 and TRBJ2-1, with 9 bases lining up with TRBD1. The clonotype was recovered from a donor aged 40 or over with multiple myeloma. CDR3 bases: TGTGCCACCGGTTTCGACGGGACAGGGTCTTCGGATGAGCAGTTCTTC. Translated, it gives CATGFDGTGSSDEQFF.